Listed here are 23 T cell receptor beta chains from one sample, sequenced in a study of blood T cell repertoires in COVID-19. This table comes from immunoSEQ multiplex PCR, and its TCRdb copy is limited to in-frame clones, with some not included. The sample has approximately 86,000 clones, roughly 87% seen once. What was sequenced was peripheral blood. These TCRs come from a man aged 45-60 years with acute or convalescent COVID-19.

V gene TRBV15 combines with J gene TRBJ2-1, with 11 bases aligning to TRBD2. V trimming: 0 bases; J trimming: 13 bases; junction bases outside the gene matches: 8. The CDR3 totals 15 residues. CDR1 LNHNV and CDR2 YYDKDF come from the germline V gene (reference sequence). In nucleotides, the CDR3 is TGTGCCACCAGCAGAGACATTAGCGGGGGGGCATTCCAGTTCTTC. It codes for CATSRDISGGAFQFF.

The genes are TRBV19 and TRBJ1-2; the D gene is possibly TRBD1 (6 bases). Looked up from germline, CDR1 is LNHDA and CDR2 is SQIVND (reference sequence). Trimming pared 8 bases from V and 8 bases from J, leaving 18 bases between. The CDR3 spans 13 residues. CDR3 sequence: CASVGGRGWGYTF. The CDR3 DNA is TGTGCCAGTGTAGGGGGAAGGGGTTGGGGCTACACCTTC.

This CDR3 is CASSLEVTGSSGYTF. CDR3 nucleotide sequence: TGTGCCAGCAGCTTGGAAGTCACAGGGAGTAGCGGCTACACCTTC. The rearrangement uses TRBV5-4 and TRBJ1-2; D perhaps matches TRBD1 (6 bases). From germline, CDR1 is SGHNT and CDR2 YYREEE (reference sequence). Deletions cut 0 bases from V and 8 bases from J, with 17 bases between. This CDR3 region has 15 residues.

The chain employs TRBV14 and TRBJ2-3, with 10 bases lining up with TRBD2. The V segment lost 0 bases and the J segment 6 bases; nucleotides outside the gene matches: 9. Per germline, CDR1 SGHDN and CDR2 FVKESK. The CDR3 has 17 amino acids. CDR3 DNA: TGTGCCAGCAGCCAAGATAAGCGGGGGGGTGCATGGGATACGCAGTATTTT. It is translated as CASSQDKRGGAWDTQYF.

The chain is built from TRBV2 and TRBJ2-1; D is possibly TRBD2 (6 bases). With 6 bases removed from V and 11 bases from J, the gap between germline ends came to 17 bases. Germline CDR1 SNHLY, CDR2 FYNNEI. CDR3 length equals 13 residues. In DNA, the CDR3 is TGTGCCAGCAGAGGGCTCTCGGGGGAGAAGCAGTTCTTC. It translates to CASRGLSGEKQFF. The variable domain in full, completed from reference TRBV2 and TRBJ2-1, reads EPEVTQTPSHQVTQMGQEVILRCVPISNHLYFYWYRQILGQKVEFLVSFYNNEISEKSEIFDDQFSVERPDGSNFTLKIRSTKLEDSAMYFCASRGLSGEKQFFGPGTRLTVL.

This rearrangement joins TRBV18 to TRBJ2-3; TRBD1 might be the D (5 bases). The CDR3 extends over 14 amino acids. V lost 2 bases, J lost 6 bases, and 12 bases lay in between. Germline V gene data show CDR1 as KGHSH and CDR2 as LQKENI. Written as DNA, the CDR3 is TGTGCCAGCTCACCAGGGGCCCCTTGGGATACGCAGTATTTT. It encodes CASSPGAPWDTQYF.

This CDR3 reads CASTGEGGNQPQHF. Here the CDR3 DNA reads TGTGCCAGCACGGGGGAAGGGGGCAATCAGCCCCAGCATTTT. This rearrangement joins TRBV7-2 to TRBJ1-5; D might be TRBD1 (5 bases). This CDR3 is 14 amino acids long. The germline V gene has CDR1 SGHTA and CDR2 FQGNSA. Trimming took off 7 bases at V and 2 bases at J, with 12 bases between the two ends.

The CDR3 here is CATSRDALDRAGGYTF. DNA of the CDR3: TGTGCCACCAGCAGAGACGCCCTCGACAGGGCCGGGGGCTACACCTTC. V and J are TRBV15 and TRBJ1-2, with 7 bases fitting TRBD1. V was clipped by 0 bases and J by 8 bases; unmatched bases: 12. The CDR3 consists of 16 residues. Germline V gives CDR1 LNHNV, CDR2 YYDKDF (reference sequence).

V and J are TRBV11-2 and TRBJ1-3; D gene uncertain. The length of the CDR3 is 16 residues. The germline V gene has CDR1 SGHAT and CDR2 FQNNGV. The germline V and J ends were trimmed by 2 bases and 4 bases, with 15 bases remaining between them. CDR3 DNA: TGTGCCAGCAGCTTATCTGACCCCCGAGGGGGAAACACCATATATTTT. Its protein product is CASSLSDPRGGNTIYF. Supplemented by reference TRBV11-2 and TRBJ1-3, the full variable domain reads EAGVAQSPRYKIIEKRQSVAFWCNPISGHATLYWYQQILGQGPKLLIQFQNNGVVDDSQLPKDRFSAERLKGVDSTLKIQPAKLEDSAVYLCASSLSDPRGGNTIYFGEGSWLTVV.

This chain connects TRBV5-1 to TRBJ2-7, with D unclear. Trimming left V 7 bases short and J 1 base short, with 9 bases between. There are 12 residues in the CDR3. Germline CDR1 reads SGHRS; CDR2 reads YFSETQ. The CDR3 protein is CASGDRSYEQYF. As DNA, the CDR3 is TGCGCCAGCGGAGACCGATCCTACGAGCAGTACTTC.

The V and J genes are TRBV5-1 and TRBJ1-2; possibly TRBD1 for D (5 bases). The CDR3 is 15 residues long. Germline-derived CDR1 and CDR2 are SGHRS and YFSETQ. V lost 4 bases, J lost 4 bases, and 17 bases lay in between. CDR3 amino acids: CASSLTGSGPYGYTF. The CDR3 coding sequence is TGCGCCAGCAGCCTGACCGGTTCAGGGCCCTATGGCTACACCTTC.

The V gene is TRBV3-1 (or the pseudogene TRBV3-2), the J gene TRBJ1-5; TRBD1 aligns across 8 bases. Germline-derived CDR1 and CDR2 are LGHDT and YNNKEL (reference sequence). The CDR3 contains 17 residues. V lost 0 bases to trimming and J lost 3 bases; unmatched junction nucleotides: 7. The DNA for the CDR3 is TGTGCCAGCAGCCAAGATTCAGGGGGCGGTTCCAATCAGCCCCAGCATTTT. This sequence encodes CASSQDSGGGSNQPQHF.

The chain employs TRBV5-6 and TRBJ1-6; D is perhaps TRBD1 (5 bases). The germline V gene has CDR1 SGHDT and CDR2 YYEEEE. CDR3 length equals 15 residues. Between the trimmed V and J ends, which lost 2 bases and 6 bases, there was a span of 12 bases. The CDR3 DNA reads as TGTGCCAGCAGCTTTCTACAGGCGCTTAATTCACCCCTCCACTTT. It translates to CASSFLQALNSPLHF.

This clone was observed a single time. The chain is built from TRBV5-1 and TRBJ1-2; D may be TRBD1 (6 bases). CDR1 is SGHRS and CDR2 is YFSETQ in the germline V gene. The CDR3 is 15 amino acids. V was trimmed by 2 bases and J by 4 bases, leaving 15 bases between them. In DNA form, the CDR3 reads TGCGCCAGCAGCTTCCAAACAGGGTACGGCTATGGCTACACCTTC. This sequence encodes CASSFQTGYGYGYTF.

The rearrangement uses TRBV7-2 and TRBJ2-7; 7 bases match TRBD1. This CDR3 comprises 15 residues. The germline V gene encodes CDR1 SGHTA and CDR2 FQGNSA. V lost 7 bases to trimming and J lost 3 bases; unmatched junction nucleotides: 12. CDR3 region: CASNPQTGNVYEQYF. The DNA of the CDR3 is TGTGCCAGCAACCCCCAGACAGGGAACGTCTACGAGCAGTACTTC.

This clone has just one count. The rearrangement joins TRBV12-3 or TRBV12-4 to TRBJ2-5; 7 nucleotides line up with TRBD2. V lost 4 bases and J lost 9; bases outside the gene matches: 8. There are 13 residues in the CDR3. CDR3 amino acids: CASSSGGGGAQYF. DNA for the CDR3: TGTGCCAGCAGTTCCGGCGGGGGAGGGGCCCAGTACTTC.

The chain employs TRBV20-1 and TRBJ1-1; D is ambiguous. V was pared by 0 bases and J by 6 bases, with 5 bases between. CDR3 length: 11 residues. Germline values: CDR1 DFQATT, CDR2 SNEGSKA (reference sequence). CDR3 DNA: TGCAGTGCTAGAGATCAGGCTGAAGCTTTCTTT. It specifies CSARDQAEAFF.

The chain couples TRBV6-4 to TRBJ2-7; 8 bases are shared with TRBD2. There are 17 residues in the CDR3. V shed 0 bases, J shed 2 bases, and the junction held 9 bases outside the gene matches. Germline V CDR1 and CDR2: MRHNA, SNTAGT. The CDR3 reads CASSDSIRRGVPYEQYF. The CDR3 coding sequence is TGTGCCAGCAGTGACTCGATACGGCGGGGGGTCCCCTACGAGCAGTACTTC.

The CDR3 loop reads CASSPRQDFLRQTQYF. The CDR3 DNA reads TGCGCCAGCAGCCCTCGACAGGACTTCTTGAGGCAGACCCAGTACTTC. J is TRBJ2-5 and V is TRBV5-1; a possible D gene is TRBD1 (6 bases). Germline assignment: CDR1 SGHRS and CDR2 YFSETQ. The V gene lost 4 bases and the J gene lost 6 bases, with 22 bases spanning the gap. The CDR3 totals 16 residues.

This chain uses TRBV18 with TRBJ2-3, with D possibly TRBD2 on 5 matching bases. CDR3 length: 15 residues. The germline CDR1 and CDR2 sequences are KGHSH and LQKENI. Trimming took off 6 bases at V and 3 bases at J, with 16 bases between the two ends. The CDR3 nucleotides read TGTGCCAGCTCGTCAACTAGTATTGCTACAGATACGCAGTATTTT. This gives the protein CASSSTSIATDTQYF.

V is TRBV19 and J is TRBJ1-1; no reliable D call. Germline loops: CDR1 LNHDA, CDR2 SQIVND (reference sequence). The V and J ends lost 5 bases and 0 bases respectively, with 7 bases between them. This CDR3 has 13 amino acids. CDR3 amino acids: CASSWQMNTEAFF. CDR3 nucleotide sequence: TGTGCCAGTAGTTGGCAAATGAACACTGAAGCTTTCTTT.

This chain links TRBV11-2 with TRBJ2-2; 7 bases line up with TRBD2. The V gene end was trimmed by 5 bases and the J gene end by 6 bases; junction bases not matched to a gene: 6. Germline lookup yields CDR1 SGHAT and CDR2 FQNNGV. CDR3 length equals 14 residues. The chain's CDR3 is CASSLPGGPGELFF. DNA of the CDR3: TGTGCCAGCAGCCTACCGGGGGGACCCGGGGAGCTGTTTTTT.

J is TRBJ2-5 and V is TRBV3-1 (or the pseudogene TRBV3-2); 9 nucleotides agree with TRBD2. Germline trimming cut 0 bases from V and 1 base from J; bases unmatched to any gene: 3. This CDR3 is built from 16 residues. Germline CDR1 LGHDT, CDR2 YNNKEL (reference sequence). CDR3: CASSQELAGFQETQYF. The CDR3 bases are TGTGCCAGCAGCCAAGAGCTAGCGGGGTTCCAAGAGACCCAGTACTTC.